Listed here is a single TCR beta chain. Germline CDR1 reads MGHRA; CDR2 reads YSYEKL. This CDR3 contains 16 residues. J lost 0 bases, V lost 2 bases, and 6 bases had no gene match. Sequenced by immunoSEQ multiplex PCR; TCRdb stores in-frame clones only, minus some. The sample consists of about 1 million clones, approximately 72% of them appearing once. The entry originates in a study of shared clonotypes between healthy human individuals. The rearrangement links TRBV4-1 to TRBJ1-2; 7 nucleotides match TRBD1. The clonotype comes from a man aged 18 to 30 in good health. Sequencing used memory CD4+ T cells sorted from blood. Stated subset: CD45RA-negative fraction. CDR3 nucleotides: TGCGCCAGCAGCCAATCGACAGGGAGAGCTAACTATGGCTACACCTTC. This codes for CASSQSTGRANYGYTF.